Below, 2 T cell receptor beta chains from the same sample are listed, as sequenced in a study of chemoradiotherapy in HPV16-positive cancers. Libraries were prepared by immunoSEQ multiplex PCR; TCRdb keeps only in-frame clonotypes and omits some of them. Altogether about 53,000 clones are present, more than 90% being singletons, with the ten largest covering 2.5% to 4%. The sample here was blood, taken from a patient who underwent chemoradiotherapy. The receptors here all came from a human donor with HPV-associated anogenital cancer.

This clone has just a few counts. The same CDR3 arises from other DNA sequences in this sample as well. The chain uses TRBV14 and TRBJ2-7, with D unresolved. Germline V gene lookup returns CDR1 SGHDN and CDR2 FVKESK. Between the trimmed V and J ends, which lost 4 bases and 0 bases, there was a span of 19 bases. This CDR3 has 17 residues. CDR3 protein: CASSPYELGLSSYEQYF. CDR3 bases: TGTGCCAGCAGCCCCTACGAATTGGGTCTGAGCTCCTACGAGCAGTACTTC.

The rearrangement uses TRBV14 and TRBJ1-2; D not resolved. Trimming stripped 4 bases from V and 4 bases from J, with 22 bases between. The CDR3 is 17 amino acids. CDR1 is SGHDN, CDR2 FVKESK, per germline. The CDR3 coding sequence is TGTGCCAGCAGCCGACAAGTATCTTCGGACCTGAGCTATGGCTACACCTTC. It is translated as CASSRQVSSDLSYGYTF. The full variable domain, in which reference TRBV14 and TRBJ1-2 provide the parts outside the CDR3, is EAGVTQFPSHSVIEKGQTVTLRCDPISGHDNLYWYRRVMGKEIKFLLHFVKESKQDESGMPNNRFLAERTGGTYSTLKVQPAELEDSGVYFCASSRQVSSDLSYGYTFGSGTRLTVV.